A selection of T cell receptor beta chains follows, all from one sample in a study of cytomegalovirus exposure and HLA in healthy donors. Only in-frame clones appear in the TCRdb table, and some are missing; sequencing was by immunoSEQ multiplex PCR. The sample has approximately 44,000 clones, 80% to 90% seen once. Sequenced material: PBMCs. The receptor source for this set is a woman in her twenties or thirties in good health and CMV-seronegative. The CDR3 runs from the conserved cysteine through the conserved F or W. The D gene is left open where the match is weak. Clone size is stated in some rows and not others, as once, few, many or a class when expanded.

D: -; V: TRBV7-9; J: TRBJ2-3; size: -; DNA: TGTGCCAGCAGCTTAGGGCTAGCGCTAAGCACAGATACGCAGTATTTT; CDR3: CASSLGLALSTDTQYF
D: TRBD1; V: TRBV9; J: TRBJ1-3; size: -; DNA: TGTGCCAGCAGTTTGACGAAACAGGGGACTGGAAACACCATATATTTT; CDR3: CASSLTKQGTGNTIYF
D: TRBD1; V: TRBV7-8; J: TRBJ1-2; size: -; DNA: TGTGCCAGCAGCTTATTATTTGCGGACAGGGGCTACACCTTC; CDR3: CASSLLFADRGYTF
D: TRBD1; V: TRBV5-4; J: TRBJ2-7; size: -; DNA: TGTGCCAGCAGTTACAAACCGGGACAGGGTATCGGCGAGCAGTACTTC; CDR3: CASSYKPGQGIGEQYF
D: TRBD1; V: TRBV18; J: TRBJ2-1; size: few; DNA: TGTGCCAGCTCACCACAAAGACAGGGGGCGGTGGGCAATGAGCAGTTCTTC; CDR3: CASSPQRQGAVGNEQFF
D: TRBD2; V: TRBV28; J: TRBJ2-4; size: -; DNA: TGTGCCAGCACCCGGACTAGTCACTACATTCAGTACTTC; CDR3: CASTRTSHYIQYF
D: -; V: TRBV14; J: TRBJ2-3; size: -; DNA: TGTGCCAGCAGCCAAGGGACGACTAAACCCACAGATACGCAGTATTTT; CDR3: CASSQGTTKPTDTQYF
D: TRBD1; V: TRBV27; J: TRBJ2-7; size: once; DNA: TGTGCCAGTAAATCCCGGGACAGGGGAATCTACGAGCAGTACTTC; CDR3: CASKSRDRGIYEQYF
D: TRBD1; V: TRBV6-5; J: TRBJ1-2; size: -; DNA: TGTGCCAGCACCGAACAGGGGGCCTATGGCTACACCTTC; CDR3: CASTEQGAYGYTF
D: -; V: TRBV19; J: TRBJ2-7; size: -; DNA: TGTGCCAGTAGCCCCTTCCGGGGGTCCGAGCAGTACTTC; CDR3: CASSPFRGSEQYF
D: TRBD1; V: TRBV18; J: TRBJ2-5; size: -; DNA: TGTGCCAGCACCCGCCTAGGGACAGGGGGCTCAGAGACCCAGTACTTC; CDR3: CASTRLGTGGSETQYF
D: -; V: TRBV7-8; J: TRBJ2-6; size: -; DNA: TGTGCCAGCAGCTTATCTACCAGACAAAGAGTCGACTCTGGGGCCAACGTCCTGACTTTC; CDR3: CASSLSTRQRVDSGANVLTF
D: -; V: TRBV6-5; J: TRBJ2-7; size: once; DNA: TGTGCCAGCGTAAGTTCGTCGCGAGAGCAGTACTTC; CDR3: CASVSSSREQYF
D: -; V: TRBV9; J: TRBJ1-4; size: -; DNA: TGTGCCAGCAGCGTGTCTAGCTTGGGTGAAAAACTGTTTTTT; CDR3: CASSVSSLGEKLFF
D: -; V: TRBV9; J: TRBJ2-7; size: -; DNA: TGTGCCAGCGGTCAGCCGGACTCCTCACTCGAGCAGTACTTC; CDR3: CASGQPDSSLEQYF
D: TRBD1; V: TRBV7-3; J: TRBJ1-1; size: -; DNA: TGTGCCAGCGGACCTGGACAGGGAGGGACTGAAGCTTTCTTT; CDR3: CASGPGQGGTEAFF
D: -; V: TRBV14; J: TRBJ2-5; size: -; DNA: TGTGCCAGCAGCCCCCGTTTTGGCGGGTACCAAGAGACCCAGTACTTC; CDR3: CASSPRFGGYQETQYF
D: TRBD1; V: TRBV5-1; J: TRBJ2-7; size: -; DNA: TGCGCCAGCAGCTTGAGGGGACAGGGCATGAGCTCCTACGAGCAGTACTTC; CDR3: CASSLRGQGMSSYEQYF
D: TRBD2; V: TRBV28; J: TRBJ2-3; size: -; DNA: TGTGCCAGCAGCCCATCCCTAGCGGGAGGGAAGTCAGATACGCAGTATTTT; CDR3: CASSPSLAGGKSDTQYF
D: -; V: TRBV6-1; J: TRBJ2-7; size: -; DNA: TGTGCCAGCAGCAGGAGCGGTGAGTCCTACGAGCAGTACTTC; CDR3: CASSRSGESYEQYF